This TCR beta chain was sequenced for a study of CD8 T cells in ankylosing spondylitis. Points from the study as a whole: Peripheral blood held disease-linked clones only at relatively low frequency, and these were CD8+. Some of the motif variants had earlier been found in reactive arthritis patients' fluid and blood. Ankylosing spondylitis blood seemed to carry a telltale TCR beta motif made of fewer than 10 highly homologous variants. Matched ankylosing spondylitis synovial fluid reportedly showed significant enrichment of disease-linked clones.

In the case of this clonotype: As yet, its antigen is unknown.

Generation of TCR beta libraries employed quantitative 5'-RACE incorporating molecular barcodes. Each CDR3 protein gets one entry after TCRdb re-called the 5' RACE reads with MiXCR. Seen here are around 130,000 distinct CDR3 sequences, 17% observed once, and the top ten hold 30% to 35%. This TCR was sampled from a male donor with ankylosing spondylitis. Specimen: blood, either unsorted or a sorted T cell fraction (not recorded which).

The CDR3 protein is CATSVGRETQYF. The CDR3 DNA reads TGTGCCACCAGTGTGGGGAGAGAGACCCAGTACTTC. The genes are TRBV24-1 and TRBJ2-5; D is possibly TRBD2 (5 bases). This CDR3 contains 12 residues. Germline V lookup: CDR1 KGHDR, CDR2 SFDVKD. The V end was cut by 5 bases, the J end by 4 bases, with 7 bases between.